This TCR beta chain appears in the sequencing data of a study of blood T cell repertoires in COVID-19. At the level of the study: T cells, B-cell-depleted T cells, or PBMCs supplied cDNA or gDNA.

V lost 3 bases, J lost 4 bases, and 4 bases lay in between. The V gene's germline CDR1 is MGHDK and CDR2 SYGVNS. The CDR3 runs to 11 residues. This clone was seen a few times. Authors' analysis steps: For nucleated cells, counts were estimated from reference gene primer amplification. The method was immunoSEQ multiplex PCR; TCRdb's version includes in-frame clones alone and lacks a portion of them. The DNA gave D and trimming, while V, J and clone size come from that table. The sample includes about 170,000 clones, about 86% seen only once; the top ten take over 9.5%. The origin of this receptor is a woman in her fifties or sixties with COVID-19, enrolled during active disease. This rearrangement joins TRBV25-1 to TRBJ2-7; D is undetermined. What was sequenced was peripheral blood. CDR3 in amino acids: CASSDTYEQYF. CDR3 DNA: TGTGCCAGCAGTGACACTTACGAGCAGTACTTC.